The 7 T cell receptor beta chains below were found in one sample sequenced in a study of identical twins. TCRdb reprocessed the 5' RACE reads via MiXCR and lists one record per CDR3 protein. The table shows 350,000 to 600,000 distinct CDR3 sequences, with 14% occurring only once. The data were also submitted as part of a second study, on yellow fever vaccine responses in identical twins.

The source material was CD4+ T cells sorted from blood. These TCRs come from a woman aged 18-29 years in good health.

This clonotype was seen more than once but under ten times. The chain joins TRBV12-3 or TRBV12-4 to TRBJ2-2; 7 bases line up with TRBD1. The ends lost 8 bases at V and 6 bases at J; junction bases unmatched: 9. This CDR3 has 14 amino acids. CDR3 sequence (DNA): TGTGCCAGCGGACAGGTCAGCCCGGCCGGGGAGCTGTTTTTT. It codes for CASGQVSPAGELFF.

V and J are TRBV7-8 and TRBJ2-7; D not resolved. Germline V gene data show CDR1 as SGHVS and CDR2 as FQNEAQ. CDR3 length: 16 amino acids. The germline V and J ends were trimmed by 4 bases and 1 base, with 17 bases remaining between them. DNA of the CDR3: TGTGCCAGCAGCTCCCGACTGGGTAGGGATTCCTACGAGCAGTACTTC. Its translation is CASSSRLGRDSYEQYF.

This clonotype was counted many times. This chain uses TRBV15 with TRBJ2-7; 8 bases agree with TRBD2. The CDR3 is 15 residues long. With V trimmed by 0 bases and J by 6 bases, 7 bases remained unmatched. The V gene's germline CDR1 is LNHNV and CDR2 YYDKDF (reference sequence). The CDR3: CATSRDYREGFEQYF. In DNA, the CDR3 is TGTGCCACCAGCAGAGACTATCGGGAGGGTTTCGAGCAGTACTTC.

In this sample, this clonotype turned up a few times. This chain uses TRBV10-3 with TRBJ2-5; D is perhaps TRBD2 (5 bases). This CDR3 spans 11 amino acids. Germline V gives CDR1 ENHRY, CDR2 SYGVKD. The germline V and J ends were trimmed by 10 bases and 2 bases, with 8 bases remaining between them. In DNA, the CDR3 is TGTGCCAACCGGGAACAAGAGACCCAGTACTTC. It translates to CANREQETQYF.

In its sample, this clonotype was seen many times. This chain uses TRBV14 with TRBJ1-1; D gene uncertain. The CDR3 is made up of 15 amino acids. Germline CDR1 is SGHDN and CDR2 is FVKESK. V was pared by 3 bases and J by 3 bases, with 14 bases between. CDR3 DNA: TGTGCCAGCAGCCATTATCTCCCGCGGGACACTGAAGCTTTCTTT. Translation: CASSHYLPRDTEAFF.

This clonotype was seen a handful of times. The chain recombines TRBV7-2 with TRBJ2-3; D assignment may be TRBD1 or TRBD2 (5 bases each). Germline V gives CDR1 SGHTA, CDR2 FQGNSA. Trimming took 1 base from V and 0 from J, leaving 8 bases between them. The CDR3 extends over 15 amino acids. Here the CDR3 DNA reads TGTGCCAGCAGCTTAGGAGGGGATAGCACAGATACGCAGTATTTT. As protein: CASSLGGDSTDTQYF.

This clonotype has ten or more counts. V is TRBV29-1 and J is TRBJ2-7, with 12 nucleotides matching TRBD2. Per germline, CDR1 SQVTM and CDR2 ANQGSEA. The CDR3 length is 15 residues. Losses at the gene ends were 3 bases for V and 0 bases for J; bases not matched to a gene: 3. The CDR3 loop reads CSVEPGLAGSYEQYF. CDR3 bases: TGCAGCGTTGAGCCGGGACTAGCGGGCTCCTACGAGCAGTACTTC.